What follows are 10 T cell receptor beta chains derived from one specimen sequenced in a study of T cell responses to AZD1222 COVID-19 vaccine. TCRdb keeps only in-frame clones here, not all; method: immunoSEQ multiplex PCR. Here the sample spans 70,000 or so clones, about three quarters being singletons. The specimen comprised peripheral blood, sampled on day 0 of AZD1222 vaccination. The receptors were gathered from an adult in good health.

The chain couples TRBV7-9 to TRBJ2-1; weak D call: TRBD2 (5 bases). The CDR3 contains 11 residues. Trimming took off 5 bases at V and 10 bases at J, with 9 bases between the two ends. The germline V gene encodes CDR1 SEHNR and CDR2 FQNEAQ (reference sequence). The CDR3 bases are TGTGCCAGCAGCCCCCAGCGGGAGCAGTTCTTC. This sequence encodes CASSPQREQFF.

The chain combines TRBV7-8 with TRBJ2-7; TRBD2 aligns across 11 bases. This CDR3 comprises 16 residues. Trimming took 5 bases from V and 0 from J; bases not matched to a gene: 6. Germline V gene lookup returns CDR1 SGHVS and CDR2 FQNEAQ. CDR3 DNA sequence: TGTGCCAGCAGCCCAGGGACTAGCGGTCCCTCCTACGAGCAGTACTTC. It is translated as CASSPGTSGPSYEQYF. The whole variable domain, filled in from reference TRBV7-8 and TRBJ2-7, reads GAGVSQSPRYKVAKRGQDVALRCDPISGHVSLFWYQQALGQGPEFLTYFQNEAQLDKSGLPSDRFFAERPEGSVSTLKIQRTQQEDSAVYLCASSPGTSGPSYEQYFGPGTRLTVT.

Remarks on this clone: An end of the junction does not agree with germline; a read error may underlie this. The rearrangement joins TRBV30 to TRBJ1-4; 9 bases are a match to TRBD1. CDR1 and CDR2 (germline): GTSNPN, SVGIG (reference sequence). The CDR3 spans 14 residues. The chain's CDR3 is CAWTLPYRGREPRF. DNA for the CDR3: TGTGCCTGGACCCTACCTTACAGGGGGCGCGAACCTCGTTTT.

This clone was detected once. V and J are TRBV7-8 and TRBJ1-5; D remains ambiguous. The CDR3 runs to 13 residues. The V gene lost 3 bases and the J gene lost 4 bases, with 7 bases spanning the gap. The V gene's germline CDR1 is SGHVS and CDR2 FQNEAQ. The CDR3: CASSFKGNQPQHF. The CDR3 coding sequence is TGTGCCAGCAGCTTTAAAGGGAATCAGCCCCAGCATTTT.

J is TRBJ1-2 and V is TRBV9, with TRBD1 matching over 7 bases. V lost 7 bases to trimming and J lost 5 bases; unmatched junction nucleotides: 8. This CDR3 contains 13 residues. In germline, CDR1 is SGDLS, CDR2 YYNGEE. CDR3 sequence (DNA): TGTGCCAGCGGAGGGACAGTTCAATATGGCTACACCTTC. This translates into CASGGTVQYGYTF. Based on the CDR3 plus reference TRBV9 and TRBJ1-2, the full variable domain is DSGVTQTPKHLITATGQRVTLRCSPRSGDLSVYWYQQSLDQGLQFLIQYYNGEERAKGNILERFSAQQFPDLHSELNLSSLELGDSALYFCASGGTVQYGYTFGSGTRLTVV.

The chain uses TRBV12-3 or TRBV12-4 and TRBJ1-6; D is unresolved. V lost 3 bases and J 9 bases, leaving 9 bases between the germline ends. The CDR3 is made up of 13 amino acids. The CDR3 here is CASSFPAPSPLHF. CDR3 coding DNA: TGTGCCAGCAGTTTTCCCGCCCCTTCACCCCTCCACTTT.

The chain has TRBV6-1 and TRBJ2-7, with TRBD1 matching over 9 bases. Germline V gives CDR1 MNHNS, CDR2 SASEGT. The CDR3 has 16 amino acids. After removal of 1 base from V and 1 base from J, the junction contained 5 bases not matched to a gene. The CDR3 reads CASSEDLGQGSYEQYF. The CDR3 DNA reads TGTGCCAGCAGTGAAGATTTGGGACAGGGTTCCTACGAGCAGTACTTC.

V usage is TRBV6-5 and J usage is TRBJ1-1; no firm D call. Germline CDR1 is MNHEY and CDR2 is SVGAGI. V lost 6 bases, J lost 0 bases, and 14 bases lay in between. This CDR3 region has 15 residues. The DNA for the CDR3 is TGTGCCAGCAGATTCGTGGTGGGAATGAACACTGAAGCTTTCTTT. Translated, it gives CASRFVVGMNTEAFF.

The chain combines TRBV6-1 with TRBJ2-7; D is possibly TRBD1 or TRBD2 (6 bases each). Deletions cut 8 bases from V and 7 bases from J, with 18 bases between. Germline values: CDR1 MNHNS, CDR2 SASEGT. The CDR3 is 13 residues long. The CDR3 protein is CASGGGPLGEQYF. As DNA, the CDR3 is TGTGCCAGCGGAGGGGGTCCGTTAGGGGAGCAGTACTTC.

The CDR3 loop is CASRKDRVGTDTQYF. CDR3 coding DNA: TGTGCCAGCAGAAAAGACAGGGTTGGCACAGATACGCAGTATTTT. The chain couples TRBV7-6 to TRBJ2-3; 7 bases are a match to TRBD1. Losses at the gene ends were 6 bases for V and 1 base for J; bases not matched to a gene: 7. The germline CDR1 and CDR2 sequences are SGHVS and FNYEAQ. The CDR3 is made up of 15 amino acids.